This T cell receptor (beta chain) was captured in a study of T cell responses to AZD1222 COVID-19 vaccine. Study context: Combined were second doses at about 4 or about 12 weeks. Study results and limitations: Only 5 to 7 individuals given AZD1222 were seropositive at baseline.

A remark on this clone: Its target is not known.

The CDR3 runs 15 residues. The germline V gene has CDR1 SGDLS and CDR2 YYNGEE. Trimming took off 4 bases at V and 10 bases at J, with 21 bases between the two ends. Profiled with immunoSEQ multiplex PCR; TCRdb holds only in-frame clones, not every one. The sample includes some 80,000 clones, about 90% of them seen just once. The receptor was isolated from an adult in good health. The sample consisted of peripheral blood, taken on day 0 of AZD1222 vaccination. The V and J genes are TRBV9 and TRBJ2-1, with D maybe TRBD2 (6 bases). DNA of the CDR3: TGTGCCAGCAGCTCCGAGGGAGGCTTTCCTATAGAGCAGTTCTTC. Translating it yields CASSSEGGFPIEQFF.